One and the same sample provided the 2 T cell receptor beta chains below, sequenced in a study of blood T cell repertoires in COVID-19. Produced via immunoSEQ multiplex PCR; TCRdb's table is partial and in-frame only. The data show 65,000 to 90,000 clones, with approximately 90% seen just once and roughly 6.1% held by the top ten. The sample consisted of peripheral blood. The receptors here all came from a human donor in a cohort sampled during active COVID-19.

The chain joins TRBV12-3 or TRBV12-4 to TRBJ1-5, with 9 bases aligning to TRBD1. This CDR3 has 13 residues. The V segment lost 7 bases and the J segment 7 bases; nucleotides outside the gene matches: 5. The chain's CDR3 is CASKLTGGQPQHF. CDR3 nucleotides: TGTGCCAGCAAGTTGACAGGGGGACAGCCCCAGCATTTT.

This rearrangement joins TRBV25-1 to TRBJ1-2; a possible D gene is TRBD1 (6 bases). The ends were cut back, 4 bases at V and 4 bases at J, with 16 bases in the middle. The CDR3 contains 15 residues. The germline V gene encodes CDR1 MGHDK and CDR2 SYGVNS. DNA for the CDR3: TGTGCCAGCAGTGGGGACCAGGGGATAAGCTATGGCTACACCTTC. Amino acids: CASSGDQGISYGYTF.